These T cell receptor beta chains were read from a single sample in a study of cytomegalovirus exposure and HLA in healthy donors. Method: immunoSEQ multiplex PCR; TCRdb's copy keeps in-frame clones and lacks some. The data hold under 150,000 clones, with 50% to 75% observed a single time. Specimen: PBMCs. The receptor set was obtained from a woman aged 40-49 years in good health and CMV-seronegative. The CDR3 runs from the conserved cysteine through the conserved F or W. Fields, in order: J gene, clone size, V gene, CDR3 length, D gene, CDR3 protein, CDR3 DNA. The D gene is left open where the match is weak. The size of a clone is reported for some rows only, either as once, few or many, or as a class for expanded clones.

>TRBJ2-5|.|TRBV7-9|15|TRBD1
CASSSSGGGQETQYF
TGTGCCAGCAGCTCATCAGGGGGCGGCCAAGAGACCCAGTACTTC
>TRBJ2-2|.|TRBV6-1|14|.
CASSEQRNTGELFF
TGTGCCAGCAGTGAGCAGCGGAACACCGGGGAGCTGTTTTTT
>TRBJ1-5|.|TRBV19|15|TRBD1
CASSTRDRSPETQHF
TGTGCCAGTAGTACCCGGGACAGGTCTCCGGAAACCCAGCATTTT
>TRBJ1-1|.|TRBV5-1|14|TRBD1
CASSLGQGRPEAFF
TGCGCCAGCAGCTTGGGACAGGGAAGACCTGAAGCTTTCTTT
>TRBJ1-1|.|TRBV30|15|.
CAWSVRQIRDTEAFF
TGTGCCTGGAGTGTTCGACAGATAAGGGACACTGAAGCTTTCTTT
>TRBJ1-4|.|TRBV7-9|15|TRBD1
CASSKPGQMNEKLFF
TGTGCCAGCAGCAAACCGGGACAGATGAATGAAAAACTGTTTTTT
>TRBJ2-2|.|TRBV28|18|TRBD2
CASSLAGVAGGNTGELFF
TGTGCCAGCAGTTTGGCAGGTGTAGCGGGGGGGAACACCGGGGAGCTGTTTTTT
>TRBJ1-2|.|TRBV7-9|14|.
CASSLRTDLYGYTF
TGTGCCAGCAGCCTTCGGACAGATTTATATGGCTACACCTTC
>TRBJ2-3|once|TRBV12-5|17|TRBD2
CASGSTAGGSYTDTQYF
TGTGCTAGTGGTTCAACCGCGGGGGGCTCTTACACAGATACGCAGTATTTT
>TRBJ2-7|.|TRBV7-6|14|.
CASSLKRSSYEQYF
TGTGCCAGCAGCTTAAAGAGATCCTCCTACGAGCAGTACTTC
>TRBJ1-4|.|TRBV15|15|.
CATSRDRQPNEKLFF
TGTGCCACCAGCAGAGATAGACAGCCTAATGAAAAACTGTTTTTT
>TRBJ1-5|once|TRBV2|15|TRBD1
CASSRQGASNQPQHF
TGTGCCAGCAGTCGACAGGGGGCAAGCAATCAGCCCCAGCATTTT
>TRBJ2-5|once|TRBV4-3|15|.
CASSQERGYQETQYF
TGCGCCAGCAGCCAAGAGCGGGGCTACCAAGAGACCCAGTACTTC
>TRBJ1-2|.|TRBV27|13|.
CASSSPDSAMRTF
TGTGCCAGCAGTTCTCCGGACAGTGCCATGCGGACCTTC
>TRBJ2-7|once|TRBV7-9|14|.
CASSFGTQTYEQYF
TGTGCCAGCAGCTTCGGGACACAGACCTACGAGCAGTACTTC
>TRBJ2-2|few|TRBV27|14|.
CASTERRDTGELFF
TGTGCCAGCACCGAGCGACGAGACACCGGGGAGCTGTTTTTT
>TRBJ1-4|.|TRBV30|15|.
CAWSVVRTDTEKLFF
TGTGCCTGGAGTGTCGTCCGGACAGACACTGAAAAACTGTTTTTT
>TRBJ1-2|.|TRBV6-5|15|.
CASRTRQSFNYGYTF
TGTGCCAGCAGAACACGACAGAGCTTTAACTATGGCTACACCTTC
>TRBJ2-7|.|TRBV7-2|15|TRBD2
CASRVIAGGPVEQYF
TGTGCCAGCAGAGTGATAGCGGGGGGGCCAGTCGAGCAGTACTTC